This T cell receptor (beta chain) was obtained from a study of blood T cell repertoires in COVID-19. Across the whole study: Samples representing acute and convalescent COVID-19 were sourced from the United States, Italy and Spain.

Germline CDR1 reads SGDLS; CDR2 reads YYNGEE. The CDR3 loop spans 12 amino acids. Trimming stripped 4 bases from V and 8 bases from J, with 9 bases between. Only in-frame clones appear in the TCRdb table, and some are missing; sequencing was by immunoSEQ multiplex PCR. The table lists under 350,000 clones, approximately 90% of them singletons. The rearrangement uses TRBV9 and TRBJ1-4, with D possibly TRBD1 on 5 matching bases. The TCR sequence derives from a man between 40 and 49 years old with acute or convalescent COVID-19. The specimen sequenced was peripheral blood. This chain's CDR3 is CASSPGGEKLFF. The CDR3 nucleotides read TGTGCCAGCAGCCCGGGGGGGGAAAAACTGTTTTTT. The complete variable domain, with remaining parts taken from reference TRBV9 and TRBJ1-4, reads DSGVTQTPKHLITATGQRVTLRCSPRSGDLSVYWYQQSLDQGLQFLIQYYNGEERAKGNILERFSAQQFPDLHSELNLSSLELGDSALYFCASSPGGEKLFFGSGTQLSVL.